Listed here are 10 T cell receptor beta chains from one sample, sequenced in a study of blood T cell repertoires in COVID-19. Here immunoSEQ multiplex PCR was the method, and the copy in TCRdb shows in-frame clones only, minus some. This sample has approximately 140,000 clones, with approximately 90% found just once. Sequenced input: peripheral blood. The source is a human donor in a cohort sampled during active COVID-19.

The chain links TRBV4-2 to TRBJ2-3, with 12 bases matching TRBD2. The CDR3 extends over 16 amino acids. Germline loops: CDR1 LGHNA, CDR2 YNFKEQ. The junction had 5 bases not matched to a gene; V was cut back by 2 bases and J by 5 bases. The CDR3 is CASSQQLAGGKDTQYF. As DNA, the CDR3 is TGTGCCAGCAGCCAACAGCTAGCGGGGGGGAAAGATACGCAGTATTTT.

This clone was seen more than once but under ten times. V usage is TRBV10-1 and J usage is TRBJ2-7; no reliable D call. The germline V and J ends were trimmed by 0 bases and 0 bases, with 9 bases remaining between them. The CDR3 has 15 amino acids. The germline V gene has CDR1 WNHNN and CDR2 SYGVQD (reference sequence). The CDR3 protein is CASSESRGFSYEQYF. The CDR3 nucleotides read TGCGCCAGCAGTGAGTCGCGCGGCTTCTCCTACGAGCAGTACTTC.

J is TRBJ1-5 and V is TRBV6-1; perhaps TRBD1 as D (5 bases). Trimming removed 4 bases from V and 2 bases from J, with 18 bases in between. Germline CDR1 and CDR2: MNHNS and SASEGT. The CDR3 is 17 residues long. CDR3 amino acids: CASSAVAGNFGNQPQHF. CDR3 sequence (DNA): TGTGCCAGCAGTGCGGTGGCAGGGAATTTCGGCAATCAGCCCCAGCATTTT.

V gene TRBV2 combines with J gene TRBJ1-6, with 9 bases matching TRBD1. There are 16 residues in the CDR3. V gave up 6 bases and J gave up 7 bases; unmatched junction bases: 10. Germline-derived CDR1 and CDR2 are SNHLY and FYNNEI. The CDR3 DNA is TGTGCCAGCAGGGTGACACAGGGGGCGGGGAATTCACCCCTCCACTTT. This codes for CASRVTQGAGNSPLHF.

The V and J genes are TRBV7-6 and TRBJ2-1; possible D gene TRBD1, 6 bases. The germline V gene encodes CDR1 SGHVS and CDR2 FNYEAQ. With 0 bases removed from V and 3 bases from J, the gap between germline ends came to 24 bases. The CDR3 is 20 residues long. The CDR3 nucleotides are TGTGCCAGCAGCTTAGCACGTCCGGACAGCCCGCAGCCCGGCTACAATGAGCAGTTCTTC. Translated: CASSLARPDSPQPGYNEQFF.

The chain couples TRBV2 to TRBJ2-3, with 9 bases fitting TRBD2. Germline values: CDR1 SNHLY, CDR2 FYNNEI. The V segment lost 3 bases and the J segment 6 bases; nucleotides outside the gene matches: 10. This CDR3 contains 16 residues. DNA of the CDR3: TGTGCCAGCAGTGATCAGCGGGGGGCCCAATGGGATACGCAGTATTTT. It yields the protein CASSDQRGAQWDTQYF.

This chain uses TRBV12-3 or TRBV12-4 with TRBJ1-3; possible D gene TRBD1, 6 bases. V was trimmed by 5 bases and J by 4 bases, leaving 9 bases between them. The CDR3 has 13 amino acids. CDR3 coding DNA: TGTGCCAGCAGTACAGGGCGCGGAAACACCATATATTTT. Translation gives CASSTGRGNTIYF.

The gene calls are TRBV19 and TRBJ2-7, with 7 bases that match TRBD1. V trimming: 6 bases; J trimming: 2 bases; junction bases outside the gene matches: 7. The CDR3 loop spans 14 amino acids. Germline values: CDR1 LNHDA, CDR2 SQIVND (reference sequence). CDR3 sequence (DNA): TGTGCCAGTAGAAAGAGACAGGGAACCTACGAGCAGTACTTC. Translation gives CASRKRQGTYEQYF.

The chain combines TRBV11-2 with TRBJ2-7, with TRBD1 matching 9 bases. Germline CDR1 and CDR2: SGHAT and FQNNGV. The CDR3 totals 15 residues. Germline trimming cut 4 bases from V and 2 bases from J; bases unmatched to any gene: 6. For the CDR3, the DNA is TGTGCCAGCAGCTCCCGAGACAGGGGGGCCTACGAGCAGTACTTC. Amino acids: CASSSRDRGAYEQYF.

V and J are TRBV6-2 or TRBV6-3 and TRBJ2-1; 8 bases agree with TRBD2. With V trimmed by 6 bases and J by 4 bases, 8 bases remained unmatched. CDR1 and CDR2 (germline): MNHEY, SVGEGT. CDR3 length: 15 residues. DNA of the CDR3: TGTGCCAGCAGCCCCCTCGCGGGGGGTTACAATGAGCAGTTCTTC. It specifies CASSPLAGGYNEQFF.